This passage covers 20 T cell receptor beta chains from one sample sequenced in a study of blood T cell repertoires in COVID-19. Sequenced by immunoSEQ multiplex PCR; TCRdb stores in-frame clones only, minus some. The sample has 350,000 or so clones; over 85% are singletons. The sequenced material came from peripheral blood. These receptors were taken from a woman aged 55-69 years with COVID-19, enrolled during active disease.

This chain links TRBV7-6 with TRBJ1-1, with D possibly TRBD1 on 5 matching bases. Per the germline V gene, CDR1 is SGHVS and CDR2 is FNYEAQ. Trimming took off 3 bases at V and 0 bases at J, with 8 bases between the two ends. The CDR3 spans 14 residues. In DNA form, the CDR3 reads TGTGCCAGCAGCTTCCAGGGCATGAACACTGAAGCTTTCTTT. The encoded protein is CASSFQGMNTEAFF.

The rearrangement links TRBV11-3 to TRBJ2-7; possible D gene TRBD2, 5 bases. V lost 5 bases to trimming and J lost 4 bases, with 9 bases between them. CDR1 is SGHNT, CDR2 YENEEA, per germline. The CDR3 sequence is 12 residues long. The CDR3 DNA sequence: TGTGCCAGCAGCGTTGGCGGGTACGAGCAGTACTTC. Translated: CASSVGGYEQYF.

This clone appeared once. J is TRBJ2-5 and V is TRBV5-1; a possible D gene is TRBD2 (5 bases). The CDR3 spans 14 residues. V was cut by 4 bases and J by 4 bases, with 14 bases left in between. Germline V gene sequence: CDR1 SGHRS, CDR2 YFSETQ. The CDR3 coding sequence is TGCGCCAGCAGCCCTGGGCTACTAGGAGAGACCCAGTACTTC. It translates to CASSPGLLGETQYF.

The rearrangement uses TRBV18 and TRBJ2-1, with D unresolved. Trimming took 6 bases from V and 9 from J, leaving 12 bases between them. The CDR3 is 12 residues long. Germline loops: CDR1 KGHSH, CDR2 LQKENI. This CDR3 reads CASSEAGSEQFF. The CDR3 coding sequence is TGTGCCAGCTCCGAAGCCGGTAGTGAGCAGTTCTTC.

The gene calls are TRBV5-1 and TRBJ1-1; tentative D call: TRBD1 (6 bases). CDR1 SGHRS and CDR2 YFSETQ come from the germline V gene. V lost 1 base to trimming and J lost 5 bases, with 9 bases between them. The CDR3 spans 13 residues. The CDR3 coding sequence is TGCGCCAGCAGCTTGCAGGGGAAGACTGAAGCTTTCTTT. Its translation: CASSLQGKTEAFF.

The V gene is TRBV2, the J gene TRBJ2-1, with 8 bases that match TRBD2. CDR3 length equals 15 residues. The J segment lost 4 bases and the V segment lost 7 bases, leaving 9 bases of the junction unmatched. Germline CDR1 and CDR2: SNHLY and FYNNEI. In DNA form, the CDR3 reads TGTGCCAGCAAATTGAGGCGGGGGGCGTACAATGAGCAGTTCTTC. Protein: CASKLRRGAYNEQFF.

The CDR3 DNA sequence: TGCAGCGTGCGGACAGGAATGAACACTGAAGCTTTCTTT. Encoded protein: CSVRTGMNTEAFF. The chain has TRBV29-1 and TRBJ1-1; 7 bases align to TRBD1. The length of the CDR3 is 13 residues. Germline values: CDR1 SQVTM, CDR2 ANQGSEA. Trimming at V came to 6 bases and at J to 0 bases, leaving 4 bases not matched to a gene.

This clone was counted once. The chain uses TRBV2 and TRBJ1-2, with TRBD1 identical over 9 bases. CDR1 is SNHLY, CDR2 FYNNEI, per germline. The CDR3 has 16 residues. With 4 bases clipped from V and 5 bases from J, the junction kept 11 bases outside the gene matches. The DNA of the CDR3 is TGTGCCAGCAGTGGGGGGGACAGGGATGATTTTTATGGCTACACCTTC. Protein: CASSGGDRDDFYGYTF.

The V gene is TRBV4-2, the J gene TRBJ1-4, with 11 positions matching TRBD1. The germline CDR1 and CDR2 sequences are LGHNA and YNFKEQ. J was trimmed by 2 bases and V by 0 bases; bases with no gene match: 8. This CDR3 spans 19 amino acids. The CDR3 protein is CASSQDPGQGGVTNEKLFF. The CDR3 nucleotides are TGTGCCAGCAGCCAAGACCCGGGACAGGGGGGTGTCACTAATGAAAAACTGTTTTTT.

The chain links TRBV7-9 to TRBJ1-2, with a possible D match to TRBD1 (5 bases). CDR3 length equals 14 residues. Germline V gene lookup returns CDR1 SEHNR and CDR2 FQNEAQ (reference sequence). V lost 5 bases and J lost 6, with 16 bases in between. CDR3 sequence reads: CASSPQGQIHGYTF. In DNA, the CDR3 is TGTGCCAGCAGCCCCCAGGGCCAGATCCATGGCTACACCTTC.

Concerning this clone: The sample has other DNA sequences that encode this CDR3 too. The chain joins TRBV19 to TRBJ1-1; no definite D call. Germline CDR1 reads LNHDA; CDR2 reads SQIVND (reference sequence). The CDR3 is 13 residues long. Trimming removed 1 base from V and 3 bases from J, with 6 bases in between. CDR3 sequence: CASSIGRDTEAFF. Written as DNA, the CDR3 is TGTGCCAGTAGTATAGGTCGAGACACTGAAGCTTTCTTT.

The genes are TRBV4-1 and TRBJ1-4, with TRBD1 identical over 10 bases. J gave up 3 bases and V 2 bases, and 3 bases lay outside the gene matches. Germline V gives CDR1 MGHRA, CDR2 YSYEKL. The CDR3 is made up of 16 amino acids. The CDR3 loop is CASSQPDRGSNEKLFF. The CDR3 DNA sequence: TGCGCCAGCAGCCAACCGGACAGGGGGTCTAATGAAAAACTGTTTTTT.

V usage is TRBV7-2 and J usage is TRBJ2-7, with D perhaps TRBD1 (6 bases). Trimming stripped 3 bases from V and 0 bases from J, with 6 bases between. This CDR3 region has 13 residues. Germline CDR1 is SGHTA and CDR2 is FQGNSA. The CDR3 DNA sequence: TGTGCCAGCAGCTTCAGGGGCTCCTACGAGCAGTACTTC. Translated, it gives CASSFRGSYEQYF.

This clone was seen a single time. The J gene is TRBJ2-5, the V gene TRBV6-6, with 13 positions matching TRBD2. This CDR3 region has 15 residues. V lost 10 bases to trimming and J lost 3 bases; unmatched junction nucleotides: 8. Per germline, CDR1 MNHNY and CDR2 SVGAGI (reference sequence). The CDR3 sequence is CATRLAGGLEETQYF. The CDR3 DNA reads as TGTGCCACCAGACTAGCGGGGGGATTGGAAGAGACCCAGTACTTC.

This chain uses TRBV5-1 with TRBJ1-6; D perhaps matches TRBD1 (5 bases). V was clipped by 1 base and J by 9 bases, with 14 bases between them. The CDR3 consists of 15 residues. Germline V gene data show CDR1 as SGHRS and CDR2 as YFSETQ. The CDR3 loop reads CASSLLYGGGSPLHF. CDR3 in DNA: TGCGCCAGCAGCTTGTTGTACGGGGGAGGTTCACCCCTCCACTTT.

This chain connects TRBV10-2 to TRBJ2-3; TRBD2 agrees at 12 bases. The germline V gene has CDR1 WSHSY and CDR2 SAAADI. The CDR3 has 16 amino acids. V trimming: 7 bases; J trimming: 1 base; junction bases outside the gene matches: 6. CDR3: CASTPRTSGGTDTQYF. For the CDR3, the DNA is TGCGCCAGCACCCCTCGGACTAGCGGGGGCACAGATACGCAGTATTTT.

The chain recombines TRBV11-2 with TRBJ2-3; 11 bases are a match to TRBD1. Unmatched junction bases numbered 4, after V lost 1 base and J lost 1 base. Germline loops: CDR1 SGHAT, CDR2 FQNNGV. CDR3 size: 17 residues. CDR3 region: CASSLGWGQGGTDTQYF. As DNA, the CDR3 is TGTGCCAGCAGCTTAGGCTGGGGACAGGGGGGCACAGATACGCAGTATTTT. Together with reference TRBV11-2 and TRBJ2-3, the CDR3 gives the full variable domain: EAGVAQSPRYKIIEKRQSVAFWCNPISGHATLYWYQQILGQGPKLLIQFQNNGVVDDSQLPKDRFSAERLKGVDSTLKIQPAKLEDSAVYLCASSLGWGQGGTDTQYFGPGTRLTVL.

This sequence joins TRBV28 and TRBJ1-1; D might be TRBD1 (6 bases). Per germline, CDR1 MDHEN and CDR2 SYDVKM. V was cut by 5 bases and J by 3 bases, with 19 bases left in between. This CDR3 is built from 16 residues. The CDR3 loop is CASSRQVSDRDTEAFF. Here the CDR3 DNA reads TGTGCCAGCAGTCGACAGGTTTCCGATAGGGACACTGAAGCTTTCTTT.

In DNA, the CDR3 is TGTGCCAGCAGCCAAGGTTTGGGCCCCCCTGGAAACACCATATATTTT. Amino acids: CASSQGLGPPGNTIYF. The chain carries TRBV3-1 (or the pseudogene TRBV3-2) and TRBJ1-3; D unclear. CDR1 is LGHDT and CDR2 is YNNKEL in the germline V gene (reference sequence). V was trimmed by 1 base and J by 2 bases, leaving 12 bases between them. This CDR3 is built from 16 residues.

The CDR3 sequence: CASSLVVGADTQYF. The DNA for the CDR3 is TGTGCCAGCAGCTTAGTAGTGGGGGCCGATACGCAGTATTTT. The chain has TRBV7-9 and TRBJ2-3; D may be TRBD1 (6 bases). Germline assignment: CDR1 SEHNR and CDR2 FQNEAQ (reference sequence). The CDR3 spans 14 residues. V gave up 1 base and J gave up 6 bases, with 11 bases separating them.